The 3 T cell receptor beta chains in this list originate from one sample, sequenced in a study of human T cells and chemical hapten exposure (dated by TCRdb to about 2021). Receptor libraries were prepared by RACE. These reads were obtained on a NextSeq 500. TCRdb passed the public sequencing reads through fastp at Q25 and MiXCR, retaining productive beta sequences. Every distinct CDR3 protein forms one entry, paired with its most common genes and DNA. The sample records tens of thousands of distinct CDR3 sequences, less than 6% of which are singletons. The ten most abundant clones make up roughly 12% of the sample. What the time point label conveys for this sample: healthy volunteer bleed at 6 weeks. Total RNA was extracted from unfractionated whole blood that had been collected in Tempus Blood RNA tubes. Sequenced sample: whole blood. All receptors derive from a human donor in good health. Some clones in this sample may be carry-over from other donors' samples.

This clonotype was found many times. V and J are TRBV10-1 and TRBJ2-3; no firm D call. The germline V gene has CDR1 WNHNN and CDR2 SYGVQD (reference sequence). Between the trimmed V and J ends, which lost 2 bases and 6 bases, there was a span of 12 bases. The CDR3 extends over 14 amino acids. The DNA of the CDR3 is TGCGCCAGCAGTGAGCGGCAACCTTCGGATACGCAGTATTTT. Protein product: CASSERQPSDTQYF.

This clonotype was found many times. The chain recombines TRBV18 with TRBJ1-3, with 7 bases matching TRBD1. Germline trimming cut 5 bases from V and 4 bases from J; bases unmatched to any gene: 8. The germline V gene encodes CDR1 KGHSH and CDR2 LQKENI. The CDR3 runs to 15 residues. This CDR3 is CASSREGGGGNTIYF. In DNA, the CDR3 is TGTGCCAGCTCAAGAGAAGGAGGGGGCGGAAACACCATATATTTT.

The sample holds many counts of this clonotype. The chain uses TRBV2 and TRBJ2-3; D may be TRBD1 (6 bases). The CDR3 is 15 amino acids. Germline loops: CDR1 SNHLY, CDR2 FYNNEI. V lost 8 bases, J lost 1 base, and 16 bases lay in between. The CDR3 sequence: CASSTRQEGTDTQYF. The CDR3 bases are TGTGCCAGCTCCACGAGACAGGAGGGCACAGATACGCAGTATTTT.